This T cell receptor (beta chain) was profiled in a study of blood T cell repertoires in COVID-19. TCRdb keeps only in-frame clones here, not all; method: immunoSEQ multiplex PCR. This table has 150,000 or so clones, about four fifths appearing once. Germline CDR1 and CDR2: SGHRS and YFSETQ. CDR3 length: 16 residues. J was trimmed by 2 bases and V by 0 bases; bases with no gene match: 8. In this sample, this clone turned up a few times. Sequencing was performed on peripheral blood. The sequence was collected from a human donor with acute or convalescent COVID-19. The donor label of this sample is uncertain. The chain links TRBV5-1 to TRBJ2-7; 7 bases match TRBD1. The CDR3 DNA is TGCGCCAGCAGCTTGGACGGACAGGTCGTCACCTACGAGCAGTACTTC. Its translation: CASSLDGQVVTYEQYF.